The 15 T cell receptor beta chains below all came from one sample that was sequenced in a study of blood T cell repertoires in COVID-19. The method was immunoSEQ multiplex PCR; TCRdb's version includes in-frame clones alone and lacks a portion of them. This table has just over 95,000 clones, about 80% appearing once. Input material: peripheral blood. Receptor source: a man aged 60 to 69 with acute or convalescent COVID-19.

The chain recombines TRBV2 with TRBJ1-1; 7 bases are shared with TRBD1. The CDR3 spans 14 residues. Per germline, CDR1 SNHLY and CDR2 FYNNEI. The trim removed 5 bases at V and 6 bases at J, leaving 9 bases unmatched. CDR3 coding DNA: TGTGCCAGCAGTACCTTTACAGGGGTGGCTGAAGCTTTCTTT. Amino acids: CASSTFTGVAEAFF.

Comment on this clone: One junction end disagrees with the germline gene, perhaps due to a read error. The chain links TRBV7-7 to TRBJ2-5, with D possibly TRBD2 on 5 matching bases. Germline lookup yields CDR1 SSHAT and CDR2 FNYEAQ (reference sequence). CDR3 length equals 13 residues. The DNA for the CDR3 is TGTGCTAGCAGCTTAGTATGGAGGGAGACCCAGTACTTC. Translation gives CASSLVWRETQYF.

This sequence joins TRBV9 and TRBJ2-2, with a possible D match to TRBD2 (6 bases). V lost 2 bases to trimming and J lost 6 bases, with 11 bases between them. The CDR3 has 14 residues. CDR1 is SGDLS, CDR2 YYNGEE, per germline. The DNA for the CDR3 is TGTGCCAGCAGCGTTCTAGCGCTGTCCGGGGAGCTGTTTTTT. This codes for CASSVLALSGELFF.

CDR3 loop: CATKGGAYGNTIYF. The CDR3 nucleotides read TGTGCCACCAAAGGGGGCGCTTATGGAAACACCATATATTTT. The chain joins TRBV24-1 to TRBJ1-3; TRBD1 aligns across 7 bases. Trimming removed 8 bases from V and 3 bases from J; junction bases left unmatched: 6. The CDR3 sequence is 14 residues long. CDR1 is KGHDR and CDR2 is SFDVKD in the germline V gene.

The chain is built from TRBV24-1 and TRBJ1-3; TRBD1 might be the D (6 bases). The germline V and J ends were trimmed by 4 bases and 1 base, with 7 bases remaining between them. Germline CDR1 and CDR2: KGHDR and SFDVKD. This CDR3 comprises 14 residues. The DNA of the CDR3 is TGTGCCACCAGTGAAACAGGGTCTGGAAACACCATATATTTT. Amino acids: CATSETGSGNTIYF.

The chain is built from TRBV11-3 and TRBJ1-1; D not certain. CDR1 SGHNT and CDR2 YENEEA come from the germline V gene. Trimming shortened V by 7 bases and J by 5 bases, and 11 bases separated the two germline ends. The CDR3 runs to 12 residues. DNA for the CDR3: TGTGCCAGCAACGACGGAGGTACTGAAGCTTTCTTT. Translated, it gives CASNDGGTEAFF.

This clone appeared a single time. The chain carries TRBV9 and TRBJ1-5; 8 bases agree with TRBD1. Germline V gene sequence: CDR1 SGDLS, CDR2 YYNGEE. The CDR3 totals 13 residues. The V gene end was trimmed by 3 bases and the J gene end by 5 bases; junction bases not matched to a gene: 1. CDR3 residues: CASSAQGDQPQHF. The CDR3 coding sequence is TGTGCCAGCAGCGCACAGGGGGATCAGCCCCAGCATTTT.

The CDR3 here is CASSVAQLNTEAFF. The CDR3 coding sequence is TGTGCCAGCAGCGTAGCACAGTTGAACACTGAAGCTTTCTTT. V is TRBV9 and J is TRBJ1-1; D is unclear. Germline V gene lookup returns CDR1 SGDLS and CDR2 YYNGEE. The CDR3 length is 14 residues. V was trimmed by 0 bases and J by 0 bases, leaving 6 bases between them.

The chain has TRBV5-1 and TRBJ2-1; TRBD2 matches 11 bases. The CDR3 is made up of 17 amino acids. V dropped 2 bases and J dropped 8; count of bases not matched to a gene: 12. The V gene's germline CDR1 is SGHRS and CDR2 YFSETQ. Here the CDR3 DNA reads TGCGCCAGCAGCTTACCAATAGCGGGAGGGGGGATAGATGAGCAGTTCTTC. This gives the protein CASSLPIAGGGIDEQFF.

V and J are TRBV12-5 and TRBJ1-4; D is unresolved. V lost 0 bases to trimming and J lost 10 bases, with 18 bases between them. Germline CDR1 LGHNT, CDR2 FRNRAP. There are 16 residues in the CDR3. This CDR3 reads CASGLVLGSDEGKLFF. The CDR3 DNA sequence: TGTGCTAGTGGTTTGGTACTGGGATCGGACGAGGGAAAACTGTTTTTT.

V gene TRBV7-2 combines with J gene TRBJ1-4; unclear D gene. Germline-derived CDR1 and CDR2 are SGHTA and FQGNSA. The germline V and J ends were trimmed by 5 bases and 4 bases, with 11 bases remaining between them. This CDR3 contains 14 residues. The CDR3 DNA follows: TGTGCCAGCAGCCCGGGGTCTAGTAATGAAAAACTGTTTTTT. This gives the protein CASSPGSSNEKLFF.

V usage is TRBV19 and J usage is TRBJ1-4; D not certain. Per germline, CDR1 LNHDA and CDR2 SQIVND (reference sequence). The CDR3 is 12 amino acids. V lost 3 bases, J lost 8 bases, and 7 bases lay in between. CDR3 sequence: CASSISEEKLFF. CDR3 nucleotides: TGTGCCAGTAGTATCTCAGAAGAAAAACTGTTTTTT.

This clone was found a few times. J is TRBJ2-5 and V is TRBV27; TRBD2 might be the D (5 bases). The length of the CDR3 is 14 residues. The germline V and J ends were trimmed by 2 bases and 2 bases, with 9 bases remaining between them. The V gene's germline CDR1 is MNHEY and CDR2 SMNVEV (reference sequence). The CDR3 is CASSLTGFQETQYF. DNA for the CDR3: TGTGCCAGCAGTTTAACGGGGTTTCAAGAGACCCAGTACTTC.

The rearrangement joins TRBV24-1 to TRBJ2-4, with TRBD1 matching 8 bases. Germline CDR1 and CDR2: KGHDR and SFDVKD. The CDR3 contains 17 residues. Germline trimming cut 3 bases from V and 3 bases from J; bases unmatched to any gene: 9. CDR3 DNA sequence: TGTGCCACCAGTGATCCTCTCGACAGGGGAGGCAAAAACATTCAGTACTTC. This gives the protein CATSDPLDRGGKNIQYF.

The chain has TRBV2 and TRBJ1-1, with TRBD1 matching over 7 bases. The length of the CDR3 is 13 residues. Trimming cost V 7 bases and J 7 bases; bases outside gene matches: 9. Germline lookup yields CDR1 SNHLY and CDR2 FYNNEI. The CDR3 loop is CASNPQRQGEAFF. The CDR3 DNA reads TGTGCCAGCAACCCCCAACGACAGGGTGAAGCTTTCTTT. The complete variable domain, with remaining parts taken from reference TRBV2 and TRBJ1-1, reads EPEVTQTPSHQVTQMGQEVILRCVPISNHLYFYWYRQILGQKVEFLVSFYNNEISEKSEIFDDQFSVERPDGSNFTLKIRSTKLEDSAMYFCASNPQRQGEAFFGQGTRLTVV.